This T cell receptor beta chain was profiled in a study of blood T cell repertoires in COVID-19. Looking at the study overall: COVID-19 samples collected from the United States, Italy and Spain covered acute and convalescent phases. Sources were T cells, B-cell-depleted T cells, or PBMCs; the material itself was cDNA or gDNA.

Original analysis: Amplification of reference gene primers was used by the study to estimate nucleated cell counts. Some clones are missing from TCRdb's copy, which holds only in-frame ones; the method was immunoSEQ multiplex PCR. V, J and clone size derive from that table, while D and trimming were established from the DNA sequence. Of about 110,000 clones detected, around 89% appear once; the ten largest clones hold nearly 5%. The V gene end was trimmed by 4 bases and the J gene end by 5 bases; junction bases not matched to a gene: 8. CDR3 size: 16 residues. From germline, CDR1 is SGHRS and CDR2 YFSETQ.

Material for sequencing was peripheral blood. The receptor was isolated from a man aged 40-49 years with active or convalescent COVID-19. The chain recombines TRBV5-1 with TRBJ2-5, with TRBD2 matching over 13 bases. The CDR3 DNA reads as TGCGCCAGCAGCATACTAGCGGGAGGGCCGGGGGAGACCCAGTACTTC. It codes for CASSILAGGPGETQYF.